A selection of T cell receptor beta chains follows, all from one sample in a study of blood T cell repertoires in COVID-19. The data were produced by immunoSEQ multiplex PCR, yet TCRdb's version contains in-frame clones alone and is incomplete. The data hold tens of thousands of clones, with roughly 84% observed a single time. The sequenced sample was peripheral blood. These receptors all come from a man aged 50-59 years with acute or convalescent COVID-19. CDR3s include the opening cysteine and the closing phenylalanine or tryptophan. The D gene is left open where the match is weak. Some rows mark clone size as missing; the rest say once, few, many or name a class of expanded clone.

J gene,D gene,clone size,V gene,CDR3 DNA,CDR3 protein
TRBJ1-4,NA,NA,TRBV19,TGTGCCAGTAGTCCCCTTGCAACTAATGAAAAACTGTTTTTT,CASSPLATNEKLFF
TRBJ1-6,TRBD1,NA,TRBV5-1,TGCGCCAGCAGTCTGGACAGGGGTGATTCACCCCTCCACTTT,CASSLDRGDSPLHF
TRBJ1-5,NA,few,TRBV19,TGTGCCAGTAGTGGGTCAACGGGTGGCAATCAGCCCCAGCATTTT,CASSGSTGGNQPQHF
TRBJ2-7,NA,NA,TRBV18,TGTGCCAGCTCACGTAGCGGCGGAGATATCTACGAGCAGTACTTC,CASSRSGGDIYEQYF
TRBJ1-6,NA,NA,TRBV3-1/TRBV3-2,TGTGCCAGCAGCCAAGAAAGGGGCAGGGGTAATTCACCCCTCCACTTT,CASSQERGRGNSPLHF
TRBJ2-6,NA,NA,TRBV5-5,TGTGCCAGCCTCGCGAACAGCAACGTCCTGACTTTC,CASLANSNVLTF
TRBJ2-7,NA,NA,TRBV28,TGTGCCAGCAGTTCGTTTGACCAGGGGTGGAAATACGAGCAGTACTTC,CASSSFDQGWKYEQYF
TRBJ2-1,TRBD1,NA,TRBV5-1,TGCGCCAGCAGCTTGCGGGACAGAGATGACAATGAGCAGTTCTTC,CASSLRDRDDNEQFF
TRBJ1-1,TRBD1,NA,TRBV4-1,TGCGCCAGCAGCCAAGCCTCACAGGGGGCAGGTACTGAAGCTTTCTTT,CASSQASQGAGTEAFF
TRBJ2-1,NA,NA,TRBV7-2,TGTGCCAGCAGCTTAACCGGGAGAACCGGCAATGAGCAGTTCTTC,CASSLTGRTGNEQFF
TRBJ1-3,TRBD1,NA,TRBV29-1,TGCAGCGTGGAAGACAGGGCTTACACCATATATTTT,CSVEDRAYTIYF
TRBJ2-7,NA,NA,TRBV6-5,TGTGCCAGCAGCAACTCAGGGGAAAGGGACGAGCAGTACTTC,CASSNSGERDEQYF
TRBJ1-3,NA,NA,TRBV6-6,TGTGCCAGCAGTCGGACGGAGTCCCTCCTCCCTGGAAACACCATATATTTT,CASSRTESLLPGNTIYF
TRBJ2-7,TRBD2,NA,TRBV10-3,TGTGCCATCGGGTCCGGGAGGAATTCCAACGAGCAGTACTTC,CAIGSGRNSNEQYF
TRBJ1-2,NA,NA,TRBV13,TGTGCCAGCAGCTTGAACCTAGGAGGTGGCTACACCTTC,CASSLNLGGGYTF
TRBJ2-3,NA,NA,TRBV19,TGTGCCAGTGGGAGGCAGTGGAGGGGTGGAGATACGCAGTATTTT,CASGRQWRGGDTQYF
TRBJ2-7,TRBD2,NA,TRBV9,TGTGCCAGCAGCGTATCGGCGGGAGGTGGGTACGAGCAGTACTTC,CASSVSAGGGYEQYF
TRBJ2-7,NA,NA,TRBV6-6,TGTGCCAGCAGTTCCTGGCCCAGGCAGAGATACGAGCAGTACTTC,CASSSWPRQRYEQYF
TRBJ2-5,TRBD2,NA,TRBV6-5,TGTGCCAGCAGCAAGGAGCGGGAGAGATACGAGACCCAGTACTTC,CASSKERERYETQYF
TRBJ1-4,NA,once,TRBV5-6,TGTGCCAGCAGCCCCGGTCGCCGGGAAAAACTGTTTTTT,CASSPGRREKLFF
TRBJ2-7,NA,NA,TRBV27,TGTGCCAGCAGTCCACAGGCCTACTCCTACGAGCAGTACTTC,CASSPQAYSYEQYF
TRBJ2-7,TRBD1,NA,TRBV27,TGTGCCAGCAGCTACTCCGGGACAGGGATCTACGAGCAGTACTTC,CASSYSGTGIYEQYF
TRBJ2-6,NA,few,TRBV5-3,TGTGCCAGAACAGTATCTGGGGCCAACGTCCTGACTTTC,CARTVSGANVLTF
TRBJ1-6,NA,once,TRBV5-4,TGTGCCAGCAGCCTGGGCAGGGGTCCTGGCCTTGAGGGGCTCCACTTT,CASSLGRGPGLEGLHF
TRBJ2-1,TRBD2,NA,TRBV7-7,TGTGCCAGCAGCTTTGGTAGCGGGGACCCTTCCTACAATGAGCAGTTCTTC,CASSFGSGDPSYNEQFF
TRBJ1-1,NA,few,TRBV2,TGTGCCAGCAGTGATCGTATAGGTGGCAGGGTCAGTGAAGCTTTCTTT,CASSDRIGGRVSEAFF
TRBJ2-2,NA,NA,TRBV9,TGTGCCAGCAGCGTATATACCGGGGAGCTGTTTTTT,CASSVYTGELFF
TRBJ2-5,TRBD2,NA,TRBV7-2,TGTGCCAGCAGCTTCCAGGTAGCGGGAAAGGCAGAGACCCAGTACTTC,CASSFQVAGKAETQYF